This passage covers 27 T cell receptor beta chains from one sample sequenced in a study of T cell changes during pregnancy in multiple sclerosis. Sequencing used immunoSEQ multiplex PCR; TCRdb keeps in-frame clones, though not all of them. The data show over 35,000 clones, roughly nine tenths seen once. The source was CD4+ T cells from peripheral blood mononuclear cells, collected after pregnancy. Receptors were obtained from a female donor with multiple sclerosis, enrolled in a pregnancy study.

V gene TRBV10-1 combines with J gene TRBJ2-7, with D perhaps TRBD2 (6 bases). The V and J ends lost 5 bases and 6 bases respectively, with 14 bases between them. CDR3 length: 13 amino acids. Germline assignment: CDR1 WNHNN and CDR2 SYGVQD (reference sequence). The CDR3 region has the DNA TGCGCCAGCAGTAGCGGGCCAGTGGGCGAGCAGTACTTC. Encoded protein: CASSSGPVGEQYF.

The chain has TRBV10-3 and TRBJ2-3, with 16 bases aligning to TRBD2. The germline V gene has CDR1 ENHRY and CDR2 SYGVKD. This CDR3 contains 15 residues. V gave up 10 bases and J gave up 6 bases; unmatched junction bases: 7. The CDR3 nucleotides read TGTGCCACCTCCGGGACTAGCGGGGGGGGCGATACGCAGTATTTT. This sequence encodes CATSGTSGGGDTQYF.

V is TRBV9 and J is TRBJ2-6; D perhaps matches TRBD1 (5 bases). Trimming cost V 3 bases and J 2 bases, with 12 bases left between them. Germline V gene data show CDR1 as SGDLS and CDR2 as YYNGEE. This CDR3 is built from 16 residues. CDR3 nucleotide sequence: TGTGCCAGCAGCGAGGGTTTGGGGCCTGGGGCCAACGTCCTGACTTTC. Translation: CASSEGLGPGANVLTF.

The genes are TRBV5-6 and TRBJ1-1; 8 positions match TRBD1. Germline V gives CDR1 SGHDT, CDR2 YYEEEE. V shed 6 bases and J 1 base; nucleotides not matched to a gene: 11. The CDR3 loop spans 16 amino acids. In DNA, the CDR3 is TGTGCCAGCACCCCTCTCTTGGGGACAGGGAACACTGAAGCTTTCTTT. Translating gives CASTPLLGTGNTEAFF.

The V call is TRBV15, the J call TRBJ1-6; the D gene is possibly TRBD1 (6 bases). This CDR3 spans 14 amino acids. V lost 5 bases to trimming and J lost 7 bases, with 12 bases between them. Germline V gene data show CDR1 as LNHNV and CDR2 as YYDKDF (reference sequence). CDR3 region: CATSRTVLNSPLHF. In DNA, the CDR3 is TGTGCCACCAGCCGGACAGTTTTGAATTCACCCCTCCACTTT.

This clone was counted a few times. The chain couples TRBV4-1 to TRBJ2-7, with a possible D match to TRBD1 (5 bases). The V end lost 4 bases, the J end lost 2 bases, and 15 bases lay between the germline ends. This CDR3 has 15 amino acids. In germline, CDR1 is MGHRA, CDR2 YSYEKL. The CDR3 bases are TGCGCCAGCAGCCCCTCCTGGCAGGGTACCTACGAGCAGTACTTC. It codes for CASSPSWQGTYEQYF.

The CDR3 reads CAGRGATTGELFF. Written as DNA, the CDR3 is TGTGCCGGACGGGGGGCCACTACCGGGGAGCTGTTTTTT. The chain recombines TRBV28 with TRBJ2-2, with a weak D call TRBD2 (7 bases). Germline loops: CDR1 MDHEN, CDR2 SYDVKM. The CDR3 spans 13 residues. The V end was cut by 11 bases, the J end by 5 bases, with 15 bases between.

V is TRBV6-5 and J is TRBJ2-1, with a weak D call TRBD1 (5 bases). The CDR3 loop spans 16 amino acids. Trimming took 0 bases from V and 6 from J, leaving 15 bases between them. Germline V CDR1 and CDR2: MNHEY, SVGAGI. The CDR3 spells CASSYSSPREPNEQFF. The CDR3 nucleotides read TGTGCCAGCAGTTACTCGAGTCCCAGGGAACCCAATGAGCAGTTCTTC.

This chain uses TRBV5-6 with TRBJ1-1, with D perhaps matching TRBD1 (6 bases). Germline loops: CDR1 SGHDT, CDR2 YYEEEE. The CDR3 length is 12 residues. Trimming pared 4 bases from V and 11 bases from J, leaving 15 bases between. The CDR3 loop is CASSQLQGSAFF. CDR3 sequence (DNA): TGTGCCAGCAGCCAATTACAGGGCTCTGCTTTCTTT.

V gene TRBV10-3 combines with J gene TRBJ2-3; TRBD2 agrees at 11 bases. CDR1 is ENHRY and CDR2 is SYGVKD in the germline V gene. The V and J ends lost 4 bases and 2 bases, in that order; junction bases with no gene match: 11. The CDR3 contains 18 residues. CDR3 residues: CAISGAPGLAVYTDTQYF. The CDR3 bases are TGTGCCATCAGTGGGGCCCCGGGACTAGCGGTTTACACAGATACGCAGTATTTT.

The chain joins TRBV13 to TRBJ2-1, with 8 bases matching TRBD1. Trimming cost V 5 bases and J 7 bases; bases outside gene matches: 1. The length of the CDR3 is 12 residues. Germline V gene lookup returns CDR1 PRHDT and CDR2 FYEKMQ (reference sequence). The DNA of the CDR3 is TGTGCCAGCAGCCGACAGGGGAATGAGCAGTTCTTC. Translating it yields CASSRQGNEQFF.

The CDR3 here is CAISLTDGPDTQYF. CDR3 DNA sequence: TGTGCCATCAGCCTCACAGATGGGCCAGATACGCAGTATTTT. The V call is TRBV10-3, the J call TRBJ2-3; D not resolved. This CDR3 is 14 amino acids long. Trimming shortened V by 6 bases and J by 4 bases, and 14 bases separated the two germline ends. From germline, CDR1 is ENHRY and CDR2 SYGVKD.

The V and J genes are TRBV7-8 and TRBJ2-6; TRBD2 might be the D (5 bases). Germline assignment: CDR1 SGHVS and CDR2 FQNEAQ. Trimming took off 5 bases at V and 2 bases at J, with 7 bases between the two ends. The CDR3 loop spans 14 amino acids. CDR3 loop: CASSGAAGANVLTF. DNA of the CDR3: TGTGCCAGCAGCGGAGCGGCTGGGGCCAACGTCCTGACTTTC.

The rearrangement uses TRBV9 and TRBJ2-5, with D uncertain. The CDR3 spans 15 residues. Germline V lookup: CDR1 SGDLS, CDR2 YYNGEE. V lost 3 bases and J 0 bases, leaving 12 bases between the germline ends. CDR3 loop: CASSGAPGYQETQYF. CDR3 DNA sequence: TGTGCCAGCAGCGGAGCCCCCGGGTACCAAGAGACCCAGTACTTC.

The gene calls are TRBV4-3 and TRBJ1-2, with 10 bases lining up with TRBD1. CDR1 LGHNA and CDR2 YSLEER come from the germline V gene. V was clipped by 5 bases and J by 7 bases; unmatched bases: 16. This CDR3 is built from 17 residues. In nucleotides, the CDR3 is TGCGCCAGCAGCTGGGACAGGGGAGATCCCAGGCCGGTTGGCTACACCTTC. It is translated as CASSWDRGDPRPVGYTF.

The chain uses TRBV19 and TRBJ2-2; 7 nucleotides align to TRBD2. J was trimmed by 2 bases and V by 1 base; bases with no gene match: 7. CDR3 length: 17 residues. Looked up from germline, CDR1 is LNHDA and CDR2 is SQIVND (reference sequence). The CDR3 reads CASSIGRGGKNTGELFF. In DNA, the CDR3 is TGTGCCAGTAGTATAGGAAGGGGAGGGAAAAACACCGGGGAGCTGTTTTTT.

About this clone itself: At one of its ends the junction is not consistent with the germline gene, which may arise from a read error. The rearrangement uses TRBV25-1 and TRBJ2-7, with D possibly TRBD2 on 7 matching bases. Germline values: CDR1 MGHDK, CDR2 SYGVNS. The CDR3 runs to 14 residues. The DNA of the CDR3 is TGTGCCAGCAGTGTCTCGGGGGGACACCCTCGGTTCGTGTTC. This encodes CASSVSGGHPRFVF.

V and J are TRBV10-3 and TRBJ2-2, with D perhaps TRBD2 (6 bases). The CDR3 totals 17 residues. The V end lost 6 bases, the J end lost 4 bases, and 21 bases lay between the germline ends. CDR1 is ENHRY, CDR2 SYGVKD, per germline. The CDR3 reads CAISPNPAGTLTGELFF. DNA for the CDR3: TGTGCCATCAGCCCAAACCCCGCGGGGACCCTCACCGGGGAGCTGTTTTTT.

CDR3 loop: CASSQVVFSDTQYF. CDR3 nucleotides: TGCGCCAGCAGCCAAGTTGTTTTCTCAGATACGCAGTATTTT. The gene calls are TRBV4-1 and TRBJ2-3, with unresolved D. The V end was cut by 1 base, the J end by 4 bases, with 9 bases between. Germline V gives CDR1 MGHRA, CDR2 YSYEKL. The CDR3 loop spans 14 amino acids.

The genes are TRBV10-3 and TRBJ2-2; perhaps TRBD1 as D (5 bases). The CDR3 loop spans 16 amino acids. V lost 0 bases and J 0 bases, leaving 8 bases between the germline ends. The germline CDR1 and CDR2 sequences are ENHRY and SYGVKD. The CDR3 here is CAISESGRANTGELFF. DNA for the CDR3: TGTGCCATCAGTGAGTCGGGCAGGGCGAACACCGGGGAGCTGTTTTTT.

This clone has just one count. The chain employs TRBV7-2 and TRBJ1-1, with 7 bases identical to TRBD1. Germline CDR1 reads SGHTA; CDR2 reads FQGNSA. V dropped 5 bases and J dropped 4; count of bases not matched to a gene: 7. The CDR3 extends over 14 amino acids. The chain's CDR3 is CASSPNRGPTEAFF. As DNA, the CDR3 is TGTGCCAGCAGCCCCAACAGGGGTCCCACTGAAGCTTTCTTT.

The V call is TRBV2, the J call TRBJ2-7; 7 nucleotides agree with TRBD1. Germline CDR1 is SNHLY and CDR2 is FYNNEI. CDR3 length: 14 residues. V shed 7 bases, J shed 2 bases, and the junction held 8 bases outside the gene matches. The CDR3 spells CASKGQANTYEQYF. For the CDR3, the DNA is TGTGCCAGCAAAGGACAGGCGAACACCTACGAGCAGTACTTC.

The chain employs TRBV18 and TRBJ2-1; 9 bases fit TRBD1. V trimming: 3 bases; J trimming: 8 bases; junction bases outside the gene matches: 11. The CDR3 is 16 residues long. Germline V lookup: CDR1 KGHSH, CDR2 LQKENI. The CDR3 is CASSPQVGGTGHEQFF. CDR3 sequence (DNA): TGTGCCAGCTCACCGCAGGTTGGCGGGACAGGGCATGAGCAGTTCTTC.

V gene TRBV11-1 combines with J gene TRBJ2-5, with 12 bases matching TRBD1. The CDR3 length is 15 residues. Germline CDR1 and CDR2: SGHAT and FQDESV (reference sequence). The V segment lost 7 bases and the J segment 5 bases; nucleotides outside the gene matches: 8. As DNA, the CDR3 is TGTGCCAGCACCCCGGGACAGGGGGCGTGGGAGACCCAGTACTTC. Translation gives CASTPGQGAWETQYF.

J is TRBJ2-3 and V is TRBV9, with TRBD2 matching 8 bases. Trimming removed 1 base from V and 6 bases from J; junction bases left unmatched: 7. There are 15 residues in the CDR3. The germline gives CDR1 SGDLS, CDR2 YYNGEE. The CDR3 DNA reads TGTGCCAGCAGCGTAACCGGGGGGGTATTTGATACGCAGTATTTT. This translates into CASSVTGGVFDTQYF.

The chain is built from TRBV2 and TRBJ2-7; 7 nucleotides align to TRBD1. The CDR3 has 13 amino acids. Germline V gene data show CDR1 as SNHLY and CDR2 as FYNNEI. The V gene end was trimmed by 6 bases and the J gene end by 2 bases; junction bases not matched to a gene: 4. CDR3 region: CASRKQGTYEQYF. The CDR3 DNA reads TGTGCCAGCAGGAAACAGGGGACCTACGAGCAGTACTTC.

This chain uses TRBV6-5 with TRBJ1-1, with 8 bases matching TRBD1. The CDR3 extends over 14 amino acids. The germline V gene has CDR1 MNHEY and CDR2 SVGAGI. The trim removed 5 bases at V and 5 bases at J, leaving 7 bases unmatched. CDR3 in DNA: TGTGCCAGCAGTAGTCAGGGGGCCGGTACTGAAGCTTTCTTT. It is translated as CASSSQGAGTEAFF.